The rows below give T cell receptor beta chains drawn from one sample of a study of human T cells and chemical hapten exposure. TCRdb passed the RACE reads through MiXCR, listing each CDR3 protein once. The repertoire holds a few hundred thousand distinct CDR3 sequences, 7.7% seen once, with less than 1.5% in the top ten. The material sequenced was whole blood, taken in connection with sensitization to the hapten diphenylcyclopropenone (DPC). The receptors derive from a man aged 18 to 30 with alopecia areata. Some clones in this sample may be carry-over from other donors' samples. CDR3s include the opening cysteine and the closing phenylalanine or tryptophan. The order of the fields is clone size, CDR3 length, V gene, CDR3 protein. Only some rows state a clone size, as once, few, many or a class for expanded clones.

>few|16|TRBV7-9
CASSLPAPFGTGELFF
>few|15|TRBV3-1
CASSQGRTVNTEAFF
>many|13|TRBV6-5
CASSYGQNTEAFF
>few|17|TRBV4-3
CASSQDMRGPNTGELFF
>many|14|TRBV6-2/TRBV6-3
CASSSGSDNQPQHF
>.|16|TRBV4-3
CASSQDSGRTTGELFF
>few|13|TRBV5-1
CASSPGDVNEQYF
>few|13|TRBV12-3/TRBV12-4
CASSRDNNSPLHF
>.|15|TRBV7-9
CASSYVGHTAYEQYF
>few|17|TRBV25-1
CASSEYRLAGFTDTQYF
>.|14|TRBV11-2
CASSLSLRDTEAFF
>.|14|TRBV7-8
CASSPGQGDTEAFF
>few|13|TRBV12-3/TRBV12-4
CASKKDSNQPQHF
>few|13|TRBV7-8
CASSLGRSETQYF
>few|13|TRBV21-1
CASSMGPQETQYF
>.|13|TRBV9
CASYGVPQETQYF
>few|13|TRBV29-1
CSVDGQSQETQYF
>few|13|TRBV20-1
CSSPPEGGGTQYF
>few|17|TRBV4-1
CASSQLGGPYSNQPQHF
>once|14|TRBV6-2/TRBV6-3
CASSYFSGNQPQHF
>many|12|TRBV20-1
CSAKQGDTEAFF
>few|15|TRBV3-1
CASSQVPGIATEAFF
>.|14|TRBV9
CASSAVDSHTEAFF
>few|14|TRBV20-1
CSARSTSLNTEAFF
>few|15|TRBV5-5
CASSAPGQGGSPLHF
>.|17|TRBV5-1
CASSLQERSGLTDTQYF
>few|16|TRBV27
CASSPLDRGSNQPQHF
>few|15|TRBV2
CASSENVGGIYGYTF